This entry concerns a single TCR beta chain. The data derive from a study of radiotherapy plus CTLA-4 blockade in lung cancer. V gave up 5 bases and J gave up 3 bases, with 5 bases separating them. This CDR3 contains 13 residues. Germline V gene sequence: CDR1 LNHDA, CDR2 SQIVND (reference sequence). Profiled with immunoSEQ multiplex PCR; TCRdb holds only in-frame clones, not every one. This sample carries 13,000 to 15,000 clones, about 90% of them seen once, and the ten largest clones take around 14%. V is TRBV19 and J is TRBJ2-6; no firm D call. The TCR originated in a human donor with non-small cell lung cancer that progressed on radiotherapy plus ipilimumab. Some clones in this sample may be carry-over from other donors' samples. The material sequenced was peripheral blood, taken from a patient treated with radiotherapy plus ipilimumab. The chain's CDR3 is CASSFSGANVLTF. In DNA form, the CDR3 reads TGTGCCAGTAGTTTTAGTGGGGCCAACGTCCTGACTTTC.